These 28 T cell receptor beta chains originate from one sample sequenced in a study of blood T cell repertoires in COVID-19. Produced via immunoSEQ multiplex PCR; TCRdb's table is partial and in-frame only. The table shows 200,000 or so clones, with 84% occurring only once. Sample: peripheral blood. The receptors here all came from a woman older than 75 with COVID-19, enrolled during active disease.

The chain couples TRBV10-2 to TRBJ1-1; 8 nucleotides agree with TRBD1. Looked up from germline, CDR1 is WSHSY and CDR2 is SAAADI. The CDR3 is 15 residues long. Trimming cost V 8 bases and J 1 base; bases outside gene matches: 9. CDR3 DNA: TGCGCCAGCCTTCGGACAGGGTATAAGAACACTGAAGCTTTCTTT. This codes for CASLRTGYKNTEAFF.

This chain joins TRBV5-4 and TRBJ2-1; 9 nucleotides agree with TRBD1. CDR1 and CDR2 (germline): SGHNT, YYREEE (reference sequence). V lost 4 bases, J lost 9 bases, and 11 bases stayed unmatched. The CDR3 is 15 amino acids. CDR3 in amino acids: CASSTRTGEAGEQFF. CDR3 DNA sequence: TGTGCCAGCAGCACCAGGACAGGGGAAGCTGGTGAGCAGTTCTTC.

The rearrangement links TRBV5-1 to TRBJ2-2; D may be TRBD1 (6 bases). The germline V gene encodes CDR1 SGHRS and CDR2 YFSETQ. The CDR3 is made up of 15 amino acids. V lost 5 bases, J lost 0 bases, and 11 bases lay in between. The DNA for the CDR3 is TGCGCCAGCAGGGAACGGACAGCGAACACCGGGGAGCTGTTTTTT. Its translation is CASRERTANTGELFF. The variable domain in full, completed from reference TRBV5-1 and TRBJ2-2, reads KAGVTQTPRYLIKTRGQQVTLSCSPISGHRSVSWYQQTPGQGLQFLFEYFSETQRNKGNFPGRFSGRQFSNSRSEMNVSTLELGDSALYLCASRERTANTGELFFGEGSRLTVL.

V is TRBV7-8 and J is TRBJ1-5; 12 bases line up with TRBD1. Germline-derived CDR1 and CDR2 are SGHVS and FQNEAQ. The J segment lost 7 bases and the V segment lost 5 bases, leaving 9 bases of the junction unmatched. This CDR3 comprises 16 residues. The CDR3 spells CASSAGTGGWVQPQHF. In DNA form, the CDR3 reads TGTGCCAGCAGCGCCGGGACAGGGGGCTGGGTACAGCCCCAGCATTTT.

The rearrangement joins TRBV21-1 to TRBJ2-3; no DNA check was done on the table's D call, TRBD1. TRBV21-1 is flagged as a pseudogene. This CDR3 contains 17 residues. Here the CDR3 reads CASSKAGTGGIVDTQYF. The CDR3 coding sequence is TGTGCCAGCAGCAAAGCCGGGACAGGGGGCATAGTAGATACGCAGTATTTT.

This clone was counted a single time. Here the CDR3 DNA reads TGTGCCAGTAAATCCGGGACAGGGGGGGAGAGTAGCAATCAGCCCCAGCATTTT. It codes for CASKSGTGGESSNQPQHF. The chain links TRBV19 to TRBJ1-5, with 11 bases that match TRBD1. With 7 bases clipped from V and 0 bases from J, the junction kept 11 bases outside the gene matches. Germline-derived CDR1 and CDR2 are LNHDA and SQIVND (reference sequence). CDR3 length: 18 amino acids.

This chain uses TRBV12-3 or TRBV12-4 with TRBJ1-2, with 10 bases identical to TRBD1. Trimming cost V 6 bases and J 8 bases; bases outside gene matches: 3. The length of the CDR3 is 12 residues. DNA of the CDR3: TGTGCCAGCAGGACAGGGGGCAGGGGCTACACCTTC. It translates to CASRTGGRGYTF.

The V and J genes are TRBV4-1 and TRBJ2-1, with a tentative D call TRBD2 (5 bases). V was pared by 1 base and J by 3 bases, with 13 bases between. Germline V gene sequence: CDR1 MGHRA, CDR2 YSYEKL. This CDR3 comprises 16 residues. The CDR3 sequence: CASSQGAGGYYNEQFF. The CDR3 DNA reads TGCGCCAGCAGCCAAGGTGCTGGCGGGTACTACAATGAGCAGTTCTTC.

The V call is TRBV10-2, the J call TRBJ1-3; possible D gene TRBD1, 6 bases. Trimming pared 6 bases from V and 1 base from J, leaving 10 bases between. Germline CDR1 reads WSHSY; CDR2 reads SAAADI. The CDR3 is made up of 14 amino acids. The CDR3: CASRQQGSGNTIYF. The DNA of the CDR3 is TGCGCCAGCAGACAACAGGGATCTGGAAACACCATATATTTT.

This chain connects TRBV12-2 to TRBJ1-5; the D call TRBD1 from the table was never checked on the DNA. TRBV12-2 is described as a pseudogene. The CDR3 extends over 13 amino acids. The CDR3 here is CASRLAQGLTTNF. The CDR3 DNA follows: TGTGCAAGTCGCTTAGCTCAGGGCCTGACCACGAATTTT.

The chain combines TRBV4-2 with TRBJ1-2; 10 bases are shared with TRBD1. V lost 0 bases to trimming and J lost 4 bases; unmatched junction nucleotides: 14. This CDR3 comprises 19 residues. The germline V gene has CDR1 LGHNA and CDR2 YNFKEQ. The CDR3: CASSQDHSTGTGVLYGYTF. The CDR3 DNA reads as TGTGCCAGCAGCCAAGATCATTCAACCGGGACAGGGGTTCTCTATGGCTACACCTTC.

V and J are TRBV11-3 and TRBJ2-7; TRBD1 might be the D (5 bases). The CDR3 is made up of 13 amino acids. Deletions cut 5 bases from V and 3 bases from J, with 11 bases between. CDR1 and CDR2 from the germline V gene are SGHNT and YENEEA. The CDR3 region is CASSLGQDYEQYF. DNA of the CDR3: TGTGCCAGCAGCCTCGGACAAGACTACGAGCAGTACTTC. The variable domain in full, with the rest retrieved from reference TRBV11-3 and TRBJ2-7, is EAGVVQSPRYKIIEKKQPVAFWCNPISGHNTLYWYLQNLGQGPELLIRYENEEAVDDSQLPKDRFSAERLKGVDSTLKIQPAELGDSAVYLCASSLGQDYEQYFGPGTRLTVT.

Concerning this clone itself: One junction end does not reproduce the germline sequence, and a read error may be involved. The rearrangement uses TRBV12-3 or TRBV12-4 and TRBJ2-1; tentatively, D is TRBD1 (7 bases). The CDR3 consists of 12 residues. The CDR3 DNA reads TGTGCCAGCACTTACTCGGAGGGGGCATCGATCTTC. This translates into CASTYSEGASIF.

The chain recombines TRBV27 with TRBJ1-2; D is possibly TRBD1 (6 bases). Trimming removed 6 bases at V and 8 bases at J, with 19 bases between. Germline CDR1 is MNHEY and CDR2 is SMNVEV (reference sequence). The CDR3 extends over 14 amino acids. CDR3: CASSPSGTPYGYTF. Written as DNA, the CDR3 is TGTGCCAGCAGCCCTTCCGGGACACCTTACGGCTACACCTTC.

The rearrangement links TRBV7-9 to TRBJ2-5, with 8 bases fitting TRBD2. V shed 4 bases and J 5 bases; nucleotides not matched to a gene: 9. Germline-derived CDR1 and CDR2 are SEHNR and FQNEAQ (reference sequence). This CDR3 is 15 amino acids long. CDR3 amino acids: CASSWDRGGRETQYF. The CDR3 DNA reads as TGTGCCAGCAGCTGGGACCGGGGGGGCCGGGAGACCCAGTACTTC.

The rearrangement uses TRBV3-1 (or the pseudogene TRBV3-2) and TRBJ1-2, with D perhaps TRBD1 (6 bases). This CDR3 region has 15 residues. Germline CDR1 and CDR2: LGHDT and YNNKEL (reference sequence). Trimming took off 1 base at V and 5 bases at J, with 14 bases between the two ends. In DNA form, the CDR3 reads TGTGCCAGCAGCCAAGGAATCGGCAGGGGATATGGCTACACCTTC. This gives the protein CASSQGIGRGYGYTF.

CDR3 in amino acids: CAISDLKRGPFF. The CDR3 nucleotides are TGTGCCATCAGTGATCTTAAGCGGGGTCCGTTCTTC. The chain joins TRBV10-3 to TRBJ2-1, with TRBD2 matching 7 bases. Germline V gene lookup returns CDR1 ENHRY and CDR2 SYGVKD. Trimming cost V 3 bases and J 15 bases; bases outside gene matches: 8. The CDR3 is made up of 12 amino acids.

With respect to this clone: Other DNA sequences in the sample encode the same CDR3. The rearrangement links TRBV15 to TRBJ1-2; 12 nucleotides agree with TRBD1. Germline lookup yields CDR1 LNHNV and CDR2 YYDKDF (reference sequence). The ends lost 3 bases at V and 3 bases at J; junction bases unmatched: 8. This CDR3 is built from 17 residues. Here the CDR3 reads CATSSSGGTGGDYGYTF. The CDR3 DNA reads as TGTGCCACCAGCAGCTCAGGGGGGACAGGGGGCGACTATGGCTACACCTTC. The whole variable domain, remainder taken from reference TRBV15 and TRBJ1-2, is DAMVIQNPRYQVTQFGKPVTLSCSQTLNHNVMYWYQQKSSQAPKLLFHYYDKDFNNEADTPDNFQSRRPNTSFCFLDIRSPGLGDTAMYLCATSSSGGTGGDYGYTFGSGTRLTVV.

This clone showed up just a few times. The chain combines TRBV11-3 with TRBJ2-2; a weak D match, TRBD1 (5 bases). Germline V lookup: CDR1 SGHNT, CDR2 YENEEA. The CDR3 runs 16 residues. V was pared by 1 base and J by 2 bases, with 11 bases between. In nucleotides, the CDR3 is TGTGCCAGCAGCTTAGGTAGCCAGGGAAACACCGGGGAGCTGTTTTTT. It codes for CASSLGSQGNTGELFF.

This chain links TRBV5-6 with TRBJ1-5, with D possibly being TRBD1 (5 bases). CDR1 and CDR2 (germline): SGHDT, YYEEEE. The ends were cut back, 1 base at V and 1 base at J, with 15 bases in the middle. The CDR3 consists of 17 residues. The chain's CDR3 is CASSLRFMTVSNQPQHF. The CDR3 DNA reads as TGTGCCAGCAGCTTGAGGTTTATGACAGTAAGCAATCAGCCCCAGCATTTT.

This chain links TRBV5-4 with TRBJ2-2; TRBD1 aligns across 11 bases. Per the germline V gene, CDR1 is SGHNT and CDR2 is YYREEE (reference sequence). With V trimmed by 1 base and J by 6 bases, 5 bases remained unmatched. The CDR3 length is 16 residues. In DNA, the CDR3 is TGTGCCAGCAGCTTGCGCCTGGACAGGGGGCCCGGGGAGCTGTTTTTT. Translating it yields CASSLRLDRGPGELFF.

The chain uses TRBV28 and TRBJ1-5; D not resolved. The CDR3 totals 14 residues. Germline V gives CDR1 MDHEN, CDR2 SYDVKM. The V end was cut by 6 bases, the J end by 7 bases, with 16 bases between. CDR3 nucleotide sequence: TGTGCCAGCAGGCCCCCCGGGGATAGCCAGCCCCAGCATTTT. Its protein product is CASRPPGDSQPQHF.

The genes are TRBV6-5 and TRBJ2-5, with D unresolved. The V and J ends lost 0 bases and 2 bases respectively, with 7 bases between them. Germline CDR1 reads MNHEY; CDR2 reads SVGAGI. The CDR3 spans 14 residues. In nucleotides, the CDR3 is TGTGCCAGCAGTTACTCCCAGGCTCAAGAGACCCAGTACTTC. It codes for CASSYSQAQETQYF.

This clone came up once. The rearrangement joins TRBV5-1 to TRBJ1-1, with D perhaps matching TRBD1 (6 bases). Trimming pared 3 bases from V and 5 bases from J, leaving 11 bases between. There are 13 residues in the CDR3. Germline values: CDR1 SGHRS, CDR2 YFSETQ. The CDR3, as DNA: TGCGCCAGCAGCTCGACAGGCTGGACTGAAGCTTTCTTT. Translation gives CASSSTGWTEAFF.

A single count supports this clone. The rearrangement joins TRBV5-5 to TRBJ1-3; 7 positions agree with TRBD1. CDR1 SGHKS and CDR2 YYEKEE come from the germline V gene (reference sequence). This CDR3 has 14 amino acids. The V gene end was trimmed by 4 bases and the J gene end by 1 base; junction bases not matched to a gene: 2. The CDR3 DNA reads TGTGCCAGCAGCCTACAGGGGTCTGGAAACACCATATATTTT. Protein product: CASSLQGSGNTIYF.

This clone was detected a few times. The J gene is TRBJ2-3, the V gene TRBV25-1; 11 bases align to TRBD2. This CDR3 is built from 15 residues. Per germline, CDR1 MGHDK and CDR2 SYGVNS. Trimming took 6 bases from V and 0 from J; bases not matched to a gene: 2. The CDR3: CASSSSGGSTDTQYF. The CDR3 coding sequence is TGTGCCAGCAGCTCTAGCGGGGGGAGCACAGATACGCAGTATTTT.

The chain links TRBV25-1 to TRBJ1-1; TRBD1 aligns across 10 bases. V lost 6 bases, J lost 4 bases, and 5 bases stayed unmatched. CDR3 size: 14 residues. Germline V gene sequence: CDR1 MGHDK, CDR2 SYGVNS. The CDR3 DNA is TGTGCCAGCAGCGCCTGGACAGGGGGCACTGAAGCTTTCTTT. Amino acid sequence: CASSAWTGGTEAFF.

The rearrangement joins TRBV5-5 to TRBJ2-7; 9 bases map to TRBD2. Germline CDR1 SGHKS, CDR2 YYEKEE (reference sequence). The CDR3 has 18 residues. The V gene end was trimmed by 1 base and the J gene end by 0 bases; junction bases not matched to a gene: 11. CDR3 nucleotides: TGTGCCAGCAGCTTGATAGGGCTAGCGGGGAGCACCTCCTACGAGCAGTACTTC. Residues: CASSLIGLAGSTSYEQYF.